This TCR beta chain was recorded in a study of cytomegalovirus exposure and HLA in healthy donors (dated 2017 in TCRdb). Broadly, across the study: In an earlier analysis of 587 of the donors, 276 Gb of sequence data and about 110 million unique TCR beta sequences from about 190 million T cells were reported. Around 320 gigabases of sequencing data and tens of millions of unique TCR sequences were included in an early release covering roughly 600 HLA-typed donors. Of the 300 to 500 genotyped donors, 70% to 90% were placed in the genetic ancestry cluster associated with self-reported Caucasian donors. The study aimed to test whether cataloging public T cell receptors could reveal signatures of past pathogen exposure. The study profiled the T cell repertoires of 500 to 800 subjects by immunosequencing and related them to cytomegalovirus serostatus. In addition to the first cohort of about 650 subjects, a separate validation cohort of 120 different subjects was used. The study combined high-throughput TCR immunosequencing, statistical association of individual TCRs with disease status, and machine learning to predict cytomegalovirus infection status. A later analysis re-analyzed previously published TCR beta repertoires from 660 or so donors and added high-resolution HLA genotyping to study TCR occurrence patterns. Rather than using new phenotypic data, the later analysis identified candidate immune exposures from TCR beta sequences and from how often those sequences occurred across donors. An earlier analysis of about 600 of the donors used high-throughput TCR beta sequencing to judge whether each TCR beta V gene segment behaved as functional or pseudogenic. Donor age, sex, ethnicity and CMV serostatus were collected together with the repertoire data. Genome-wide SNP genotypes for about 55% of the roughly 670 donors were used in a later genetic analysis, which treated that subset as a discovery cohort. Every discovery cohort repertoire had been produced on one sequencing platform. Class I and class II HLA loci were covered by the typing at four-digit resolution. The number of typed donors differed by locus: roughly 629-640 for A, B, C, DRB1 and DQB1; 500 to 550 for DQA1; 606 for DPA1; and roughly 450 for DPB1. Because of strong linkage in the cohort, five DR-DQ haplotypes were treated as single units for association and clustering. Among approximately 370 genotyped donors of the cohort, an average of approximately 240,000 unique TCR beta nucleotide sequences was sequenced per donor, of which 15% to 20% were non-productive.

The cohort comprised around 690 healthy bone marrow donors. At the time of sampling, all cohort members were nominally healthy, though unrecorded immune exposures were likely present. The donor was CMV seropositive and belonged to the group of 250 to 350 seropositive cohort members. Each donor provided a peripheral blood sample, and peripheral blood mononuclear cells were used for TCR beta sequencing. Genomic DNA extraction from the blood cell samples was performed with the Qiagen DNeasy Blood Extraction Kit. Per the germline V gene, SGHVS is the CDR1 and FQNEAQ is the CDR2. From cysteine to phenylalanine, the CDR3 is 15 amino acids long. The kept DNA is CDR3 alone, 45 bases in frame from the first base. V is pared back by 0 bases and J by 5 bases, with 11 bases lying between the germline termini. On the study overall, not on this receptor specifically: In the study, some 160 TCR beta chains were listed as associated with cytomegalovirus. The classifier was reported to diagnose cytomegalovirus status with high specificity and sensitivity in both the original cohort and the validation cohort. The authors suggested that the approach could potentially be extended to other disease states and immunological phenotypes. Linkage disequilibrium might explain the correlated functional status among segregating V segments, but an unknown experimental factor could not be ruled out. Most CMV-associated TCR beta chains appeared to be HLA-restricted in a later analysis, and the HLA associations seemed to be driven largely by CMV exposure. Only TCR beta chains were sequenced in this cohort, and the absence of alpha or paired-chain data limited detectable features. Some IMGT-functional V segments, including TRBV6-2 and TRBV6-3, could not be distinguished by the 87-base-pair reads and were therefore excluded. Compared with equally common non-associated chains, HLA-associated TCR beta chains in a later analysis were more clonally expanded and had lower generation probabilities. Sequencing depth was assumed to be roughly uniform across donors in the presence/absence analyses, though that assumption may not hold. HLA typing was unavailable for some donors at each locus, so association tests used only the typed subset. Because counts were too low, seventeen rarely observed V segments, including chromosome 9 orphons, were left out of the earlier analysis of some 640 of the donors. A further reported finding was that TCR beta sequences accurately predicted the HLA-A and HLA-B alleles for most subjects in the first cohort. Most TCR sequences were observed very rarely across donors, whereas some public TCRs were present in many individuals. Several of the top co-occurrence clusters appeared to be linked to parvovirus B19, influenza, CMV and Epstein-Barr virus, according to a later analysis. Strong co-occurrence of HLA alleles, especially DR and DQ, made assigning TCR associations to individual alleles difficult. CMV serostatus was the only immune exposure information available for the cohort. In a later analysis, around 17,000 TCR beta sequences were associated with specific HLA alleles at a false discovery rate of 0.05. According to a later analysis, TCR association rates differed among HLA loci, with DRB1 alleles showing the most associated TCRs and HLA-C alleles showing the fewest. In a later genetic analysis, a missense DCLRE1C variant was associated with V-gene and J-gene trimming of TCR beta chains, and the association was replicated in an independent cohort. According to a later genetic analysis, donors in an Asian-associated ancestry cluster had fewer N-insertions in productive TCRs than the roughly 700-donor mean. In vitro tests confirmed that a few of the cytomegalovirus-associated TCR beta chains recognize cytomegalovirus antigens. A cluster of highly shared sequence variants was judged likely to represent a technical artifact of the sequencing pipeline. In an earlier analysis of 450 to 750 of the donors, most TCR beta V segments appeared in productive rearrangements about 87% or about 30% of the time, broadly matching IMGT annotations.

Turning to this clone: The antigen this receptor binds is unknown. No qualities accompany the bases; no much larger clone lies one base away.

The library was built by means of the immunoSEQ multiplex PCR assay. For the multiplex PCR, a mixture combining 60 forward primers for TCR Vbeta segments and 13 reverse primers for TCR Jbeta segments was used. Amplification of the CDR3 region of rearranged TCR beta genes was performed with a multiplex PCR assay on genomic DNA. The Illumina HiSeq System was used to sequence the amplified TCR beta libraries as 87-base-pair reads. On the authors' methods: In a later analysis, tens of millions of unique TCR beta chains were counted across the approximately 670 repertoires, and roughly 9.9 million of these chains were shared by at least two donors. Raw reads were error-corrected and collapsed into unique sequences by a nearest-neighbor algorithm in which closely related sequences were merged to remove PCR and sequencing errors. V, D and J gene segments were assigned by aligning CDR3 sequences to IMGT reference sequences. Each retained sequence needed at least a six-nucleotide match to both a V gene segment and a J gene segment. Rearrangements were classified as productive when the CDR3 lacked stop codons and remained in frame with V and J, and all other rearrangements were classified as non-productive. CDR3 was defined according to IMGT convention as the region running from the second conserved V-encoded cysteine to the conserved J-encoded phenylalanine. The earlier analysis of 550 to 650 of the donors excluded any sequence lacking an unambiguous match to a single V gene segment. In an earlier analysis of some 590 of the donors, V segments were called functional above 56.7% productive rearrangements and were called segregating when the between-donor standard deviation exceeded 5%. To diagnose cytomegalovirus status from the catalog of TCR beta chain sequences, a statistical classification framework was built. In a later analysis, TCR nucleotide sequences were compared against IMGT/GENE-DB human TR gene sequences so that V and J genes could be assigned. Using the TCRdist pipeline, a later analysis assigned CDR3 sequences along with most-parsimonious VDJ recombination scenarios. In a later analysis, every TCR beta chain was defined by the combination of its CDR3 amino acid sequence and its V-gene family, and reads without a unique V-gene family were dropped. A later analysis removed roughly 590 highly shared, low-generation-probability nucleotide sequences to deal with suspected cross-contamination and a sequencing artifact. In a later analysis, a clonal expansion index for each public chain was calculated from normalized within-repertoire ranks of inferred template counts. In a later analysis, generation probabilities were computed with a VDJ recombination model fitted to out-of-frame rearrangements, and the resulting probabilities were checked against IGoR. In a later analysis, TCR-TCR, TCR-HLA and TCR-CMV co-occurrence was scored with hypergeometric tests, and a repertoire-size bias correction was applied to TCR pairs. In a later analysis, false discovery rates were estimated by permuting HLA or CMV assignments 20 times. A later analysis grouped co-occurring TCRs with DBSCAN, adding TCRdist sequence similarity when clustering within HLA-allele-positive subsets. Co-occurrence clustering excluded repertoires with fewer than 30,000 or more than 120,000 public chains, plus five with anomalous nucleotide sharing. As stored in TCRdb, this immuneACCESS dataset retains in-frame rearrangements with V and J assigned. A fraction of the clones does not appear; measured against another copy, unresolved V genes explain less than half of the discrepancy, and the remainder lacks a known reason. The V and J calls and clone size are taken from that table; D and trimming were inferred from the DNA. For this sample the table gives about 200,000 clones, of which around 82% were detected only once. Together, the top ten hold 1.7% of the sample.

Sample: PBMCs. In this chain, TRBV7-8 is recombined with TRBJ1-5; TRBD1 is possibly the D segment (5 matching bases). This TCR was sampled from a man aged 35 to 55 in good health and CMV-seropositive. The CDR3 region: CASSLAEEGYQPQHF. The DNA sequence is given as TGTGCCAGCAGCTTAGCGGAGGAGGGGTATCAGCCCCAGCATTTT.